The rows below give T cell receptor beta chains drawn from one sample of a study of graft-versus-host responses after intestinal transplantation. Measured with immunoSEQ multiplex PCR; TCRdb has only the in-frame clones, and not every one. The sample records around 120,000 clones, approximately 95% being singletons. These receptors lack a known antigen. Sequences were derived from unstimulated CD8+ T cells sorted from spleen or lymph node cells, sampled before intestinal transplant. The receptors were gathered from a human donor who received an intestinal transplant. Both conserved end residues are part of each CDR3. D genes are given only for firm matches. Size is stated for part of the rows, as once, few or many counts, or as a class when the clone is expanded.

D gene: -
clone size: -
V gene: TRBV11-2
J gene: TRBJ1-6
CDR3 DNA: TGTGCCAGCAGCCCGGGAGGCACCCTCCACTTT
CDR3 protein: CASSPGGTLHF

D gene: -
clone size: -
V gene: TRBV28
J gene: TRBJ2-7
CDR3 DNA: TGTGCCAGCAGTTTGAGGGTTTCAGACGAGCAGTACTTC
CDR3 protein: CASSLRVSDEQYF

D gene: -
clone size: -
V gene: TRBV2
J gene: TRBJ1-5
CDR3 DNA: TGTGCCAGCAGTCAACAGGGTCCCTATCAGCCCCAGCATTTT
CDR3 protein: CASSQQGPYQPQHF

D gene: -
clone size: -
V gene: TRBV21-1
J gene: TRBJ2-7
CDR3 DNA: TGTGCCAGCAGCGCAACCGGATCCGTCTACTGGTACGAGCAGTACTTC
CDR3 protein: CASSATGSVYWYEQYF

D gene: TRBD2
clone size: -
V gene: TRBV15
J gene: TRBJ2-1
CDR3 DNA: TGTGCCACCAGCTCTCTGACTAGCGGGTACAATGAGCAGTTCTTC
CDR3 protein: CATSSLTSGYNEQFF

D gene: TRBD2
clone size: -
V gene: TRBV7-6
J gene: TRBJ2-1
CDR3 DNA: TGTGCCAGCAGCTTAGCGTCCAGCGGGAGCCTAGGGAATGAGCAGTTCTTC
CDR3 protein: CASSLASSGSLGNEQFF

D gene: -
clone size: -
V gene: TRBV28
J gene: TRBJ2-7
CDR3 DNA: TGTGCCAGCAGTTATGGACGGATTAACTACGAGCAGTACTTC
CDR3 protein: CASSYGRINYEQYF

D gene: TRBD1
clone size: once
V gene: TRBV19
J gene: TRBJ2-7
CDR3 DNA: TGTGCCAGTAGTATAGAAAACAGGGGATACTACGAGCAGTACTTC
CDR3 protein: CASSIENRGYYEQYF

D gene: -
clone size: few
V gene: TRBV28
J gene: TRBJ1-3
CDR3 DNA: TGTGCCAGCCTGGGGGGACTCGAACACGAAAACACCATATATTTT
CDR3 protein: CASLGGLEHENTIYF

D gene: TRBD1
clone size: -
V gene: TRBV13
J gene: TRBJ1-2
CDR3 DNA: TGTGCCAGCAGCTTACCCGGGACAGGGGGCCTGTCTGGCTACACCTTC
CDR3 protein: CASSLPGTGGLSGYTF

D gene: TRBD1
clone size: -
V gene: TRBV5-8
J gene: TRBJ2-3
CDR3 DNA: TGTGCCAGCAGCTTGGCCGGGACAGAGATTATAGATACGCAGTATTTT
CDR3 protein: CASSLAGTEIIDTQYF

D gene: -
clone size: -
V gene: TRBV13
J gene: TRBJ2-5
CDR3 DNA: TGTGCCAGCAGCTCTCAGGGGCGCCAAGAGACCCAGTACTTC
CDR3 protein: CASSSQGRQETQYF

D gene: -
clone size: -
V gene: TRBV4-2
J gene: TRBJ2-1
CDR3 DNA: TGTGCCAGCAGCCAAGCCGTATCGGGACTCCACAATGAGCAGTTCTTC
CDR3 protein: CASSQAVSGLHNEQFF

D gene: -
clone size: -
V gene: TRBV13
J gene: TRBJ1-2
CDR3 DNA: TGTGCCAGCAGCTTAGGTGGTCGAGGGGAGGACTATGGCTACACCTTC
CDR3 protein: CASSLGGRGEDYGYTF

D gene: -
clone size: -
V gene: TRBV6-5
J gene: TRBJ2-1
CDR3 DNA: TGTGCCAGCAGTTACACCGGACGGGTCTACAATGAGCAGTTCTTC
CDR3 protein: CASSYTGRVYNEQFF

D gene: -
clone size: -
V gene: TRBV28
J gene: TRBJ1-5
CDR3 DNA: TGTGCCAGCAGTCAGGGAGGGTCCAGCCAGCCCCAGCATTTT
CDR3 protein: CASSQGGSSQPQHF

D gene: -
clone size: -
V gene: TRBV15
J gene: TRBJ1-5
CDR3 DNA: TGTGCCACCAGCAGAGCAAATAGCAATCAGCCCCAGCATTTT
CDR3 protein: CATSRANSNQPQHF

D gene: TRBD2
clone size: -
V gene: TRBV5-4
J gene: TRBJ2-3
CDR3 DNA: TGTGCCAGCAGCTTCGCGGGAGGGCCTGTAGATACGCAGTATTTT
CDR3 protein: CASSFAGGPVDTQYF

D gene: -
clone size: -
V gene: TRBV29-1
J gene: TRBJ2-5
CDR3 DNA: TGCAGCGTTGAAGACGGTTCAGAGACCCAGTACTTC
CDR3 protein: CSVEDGSETQYF

D gene: -
clone size: -
V gene: TRBV6-5
J gene: TRBJ2-1
CDR3 DNA: TGTGCCAGCAGACCTGCTAATGAGCAGTTCTTC
CDR3 protein: CASRPANEQFF

D gene: TRBD2
clone size: -
V gene: TRBV7-9
J gene: TRBJ2-3
CDR3 DNA: TGTGCCATCCCCGGACTAGCTTTCACAGATACGCAGTATTTT
CDR3 protein: CAIPGLAFTDTQYF

D gene: -
clone size: -
V gene: TRBV5-7
J gene: TRBJ2-4
CDR3 DNA: TGTGCCAGCAGCTTGGGTAATAGCGGACTAGCCAAAAACATTCAGTACTTC
CDR3 protein: CASSLGNSGLAKNIQYF

D gene: -
clone size: -
V gene: TRBV27
J gene: TRBJ1-6
CDR3 DNA: TGTGCCAGCAGTTTGATGGGGTCAGGGTCACCCCTCCACTTT
CDR3 protein: CASSLMGSGSPLHF

D gene: -
clone size: -
V gene: TRBV21-1
J gene: TRBJ2-2
CDR3 DNA: TGTGCCAGCAGCAAACTGACAAATGTGGGACAGGCGAATCTTCACACCGGGGAGCTGTTTTTT
CDR3 protein: CASSKLTNVGQANLHTGELFF

D gene: TRBD1
clone size: -
V gene: TRBV9
J gene: TRBJ2-1
CDR3 DNA: TGTGCCAGCAACGGGGGACAGGGGGCAGGGAATGAGCAGTTCTTC
CDR3 protein: CASNGGQGAGNEQFF

D gene: -
clone size: -
V gene: TRBV9
J gene: TRBJ1-6
CDR3 DNA: TGTGCCAGCAGCGCCCGTGGGGACCTCGGGAATTCACCCCTCCACTTT
CDR3 protein: CASSARGDLGNSPLHF

D gene: -
clone size: -
V gene: TRBV28
J gene: TRBJ2-7
CDR3 DNA: TGTGCCAGCAGTTTAGACCGACTACCTAGGGAAGAGCAGTACTTC
CDR3 protein: CASSLDRLPREEQYF

D gene: -
clone size: -
V gene: TRBV4-1
J gene: TRBJ1-1
CDR3 DNA: TGCGCCAGCAGCCAAGATGGGCAGGTTGAAGCTTTCTTT
CDR3 protein: CASSQDGQVEAFF

D gene: TRBD1
clone size: -
V gene: TRBV11-2
J gene: TRBJ1-2
CDR3 DNA: TGTGCCAGCAGCCCCGGGACAGGAGGGGCTAACTATGGCTACACCTTC
CDR3 protein: CASSPGTGGANYGYTF

D gene: -
clone size: -
V gene: TRBV15
J gene: TRBJ2-5
CDR3 DNA: TGTGCCACCAGCGGCAGGGTGGCAGAGACCCAGTACTTC
CDR3 protein: CATSGRVAETQYF

D gene: -
clone size: -
V gene: TRBV28
J gene: TRBJ2-5
CDR3 DNA: TGTGCCAGCAGGTTGAGGGGTCGCGAGACCCAGTACTTC
CDR3 protein: CASRLRGRETQYF

D gene: -
clone size: -
V gene: TRBV7-8
J gene: TRBJ1-4
CDR3 DNA: TGTGCCAGCAGTCAAACGGGCAGGTCGAACGAAAAACTGTTTTTT
CDR3 protein: CASSQTGRSNEKLFF

D gene: TRBD1
clone size: -
V gene: TRBV28
J gene: TRBJ1-1
CDR3 DNA: TGTGCCAGCAGTTTAGCAGGGGGGAACACTGAAGCTTTCTTT
CDR3 protein: CASSLAGGNTEAFF